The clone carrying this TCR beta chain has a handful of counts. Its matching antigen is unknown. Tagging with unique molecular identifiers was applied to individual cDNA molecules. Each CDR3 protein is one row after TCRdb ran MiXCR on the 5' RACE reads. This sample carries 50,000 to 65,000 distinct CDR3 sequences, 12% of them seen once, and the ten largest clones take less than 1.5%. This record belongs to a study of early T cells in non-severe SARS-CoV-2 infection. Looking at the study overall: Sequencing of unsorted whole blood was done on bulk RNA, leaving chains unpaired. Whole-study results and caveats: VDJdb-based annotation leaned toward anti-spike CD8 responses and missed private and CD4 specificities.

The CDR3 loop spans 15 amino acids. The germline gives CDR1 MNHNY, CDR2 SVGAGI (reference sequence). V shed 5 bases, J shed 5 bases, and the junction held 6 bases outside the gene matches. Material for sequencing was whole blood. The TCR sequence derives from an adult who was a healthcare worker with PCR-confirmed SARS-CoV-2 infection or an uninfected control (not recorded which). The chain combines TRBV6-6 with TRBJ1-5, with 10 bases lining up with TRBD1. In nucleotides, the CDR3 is TGTGCCAGCAGTCGATCCGGGACAGGGGATCAGCCCCAGCATTTT. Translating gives CASSRSGTGDQPQHF.